The entry below describes one T cell receptor (beta chain). This entry is derived from a study of cytomegalovirus exposure and HLA in healthy donors. In the PCR, 60 Vbeta and 13 Jbeta primers were used. Clones were sequenced by immunoSEQ multiplex PCR, and TCRdb holds only the in-frame ones, with some missing. There are about 150,000 clones in the sample; 75% to 90% occur only once, and 1% lies in the top ten. Germline values: CDR1 SEHNR, CDR2 FQNEAQ (reference sequence). V shed 2 bases and J 2 bases; nucleotides not matched to a gene: 4. CDR3 length equals 16 residues. This sequence joins TRBV7-9 and TRBJ2-3; 10 positions match TRBD2. This clonotype was sampled from a boy younger than 10 in good health and CMV-seronegative. Sequenced material: PBMCs. The CDR3 DNA reads TGTGCCAGCAGCTTATCTAGCGGGGGAGACACAGATACGCAGTATTTT. Translated, it gives CASSLSSGGDTDTQYF.